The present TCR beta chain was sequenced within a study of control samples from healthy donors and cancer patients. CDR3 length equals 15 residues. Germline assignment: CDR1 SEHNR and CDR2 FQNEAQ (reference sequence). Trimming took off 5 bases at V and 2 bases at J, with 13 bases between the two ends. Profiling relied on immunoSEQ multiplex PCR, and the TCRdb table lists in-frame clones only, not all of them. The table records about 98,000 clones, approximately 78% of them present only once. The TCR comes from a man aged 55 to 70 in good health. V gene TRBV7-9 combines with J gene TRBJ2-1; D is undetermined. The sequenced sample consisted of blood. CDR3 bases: TGTGCCAGCAGCCGAGGTGTTCCGGCCTACAATGAGCAGTTCTTC. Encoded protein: CASSRGVPAYNEQFF.